The next 26 T cell receptor beta chains were all read from a single sample in a study of control samples from healthy donors and cancer patients. Produced via immunoSEQ multiplex PCR; TCRdb's table is partial and in-frame only. The table records about 110,000 clones, roughly 90% of them present only once. The sequencing input was PBMCs. The receptor source for this set is a woman in her sixties with lung cancer.

A few counts support this clone. The rearrangement links TRBV27 to TRBJ1-5; a weak D match, TRBD1 (5 bases). The V end was cut by 3 bases, the J end by 10 bases, with 22 bases between. The CDR3 spans 16 residues. The V gene's germline CDR1 is MNHEY and CDR2 SMNVEV (reference sequence). DNA for the CDR3: TGTGCCAGCAGTTTGGAAGGGGCCGGCGGACTCTCCCCCCAGCATTTT. Translating gives CASSLEGAGGLSPQHF.

The chain employs TRBV9 and TRBJ1-2; 9 nucleotides agree with TRBD1. The CDR3 spans 15 residues. The V gene's germline CDR1 is SGDLS and CDR2 YYNGEE. Germline trimming cut 4 bases from V and 7 bases from J; bases unmatched to any gene: 11. The CDR3: CASSPSSGTGLGYTF. CDR3 DNA: TGTGCCAGCAGCCCCAGTTCCGGGACAGGGCTTGGCTACACCTTC.

This chain connects TRBV4-3 to TRBJ2-4, with a tentative D call TRBD1 (5 bases). In germline, CDR1 is LGHNA, CDR2 YSLEER. Trimming left V 3 bases short and J 1 base short, with 10 bases between. The CDR3 extends over 15 amino acids. The CDR3 loop is CASSQGSGAKNIQYF. In DNA form, the CDR3 reads TGCGCCAGCAGCCAGGGGTCAGGGGCCAAAAACATTCAGTACTTC.

V is TRBV7-3 and J is TRBJ1-1, with TRBD1 as a possible D gene (6 bases). Germline V lookup: CDR1 SGHTA, CDR2 FQGTGA. V lost 8 bases and J lost 1, with 14 bases in between. The CDR3 has 14 amino acids. The CDR3 sequence is CASSQGTWNTEAFF. In nucleotides, the CDR3 is TGTGCCAGCTCACAGGGAACATGGAACACTGAAGCTTTCTTT.

The V gene is TRBV11-2, the J gene TRBJ1-1; D gene ambiguous. The germline V gene has CDR1 SGHAT and CDR2 FQNNGV. The CDR3 consists of 13 residues. Trimming pared 4 bases from V and 0 bases from J, leaving 6 bases between. This chain's CDR3 is CASSSGLNTEAFF. As DNA, the CDR3 is TGTGCCAGCAGCTCCGGCCTGAACACTGAAGCTTTCTTT.

The V gene is TRBV11-3, the J gene TRBJ2-5, with D uncertain. CDR1 is SGHNT and CDR2 is YENEEA in the germline V gene. This CDR3 has 16 residues. Trimming took 4 bases from V and 5 from J, leaving 20 bases between them. DNA of the CDR3: TGTGCCAGCAGCTGGGTTCCGGTAGGTAGGCGGGAGACCCAGTACTTC. Translated, it gives CASSWVPVGRRETQYF. The variable domain in full, with the rest retrieved from reference TRBV11-3 and TRBJ2-5, is EAGVVQSPRYKIIEKKQPVAFWCNPISGHNTLYWYLQNLGQGPELLIRYENEEAVDDSQLPKDRFSAERLKGVDSTLKIQPAELGDSAVYLCASSWVPVGRRETQYFGPGTRLLVL.

The J gene is TRBJ1-2, the V gene TRBV11-2; D is possibly TRBD1 (6 bases). The V gene lost 0 bases and the J gene lost 7 bases, with 15 bases spanning the gap. Germline CDR1 and CDR2: SGHAT and FQNNGV. The CDR3 contains 15 residues. The DNA for the CDR3 is TGTGCCAGCAGCTTAGAGGGGACAAGGGCCGCTGGCTACACCTTC. This sequence encodes CASSLEGTRAAGYTF.

Remarks on this clone: Different DNA sequences within this sample yield the same CDR3. This chain joins TRBV6-2 or TRBV6-3 and TRBJ1-1; possible D gene TRBD1, 5 bases. The germline CDR1 and CDR2 sequences are MNHEY and SVGEGT. Between the trimmed V and J ends, which lost 2 bases and 2 bases, there was a span of 9 bases. The CDR3 extends over 14 amino acids. CDR3 sequence: CASSYPTANTEAFF. CDR3 bases: TGTGCCAGCAGTTACCCGACAGCAAACACTGAAGCTTTCTTT.

V is TRBV10-3 and J is TRBJ2-1, with a tentative D call TRBD2 (6 bases). The CDR3 has 19 residues. In germline, CDR1 is ENHRY, CDR2 SYGVKD. V was cut by 4 bases and J by 0 bases, with 22 bases left in between. The CDR3 protein is CAISGRDSVGSDSYNEQFF. The CDR3, as DNA: TGTGCCATCAGTGGGAGGGACTCCGTGGGAAGCGACTCCTACAATGAGCAGTTCTTC.

The genes are TRBV27 and TRBJ1-2; D might be TRBD1 (6 bases). V was clipped by 1 base and J by 2 bases, with 11 bases between them. CDR1 MNHEY and CDR2 SMNVEV come from the germline V gene (reference sequence). The CDR3 is 15 amino acids. The CDR3 DNA is TGTGCCAGCAGTTTATTTGGACAGAAGAACTATGGCTACACCTTC. Translating it yields CASSLFGQKNYGYTF.

The chain joins TRBV27 to TRBJ1-2, with TRBD1 matching over 9 bases. The V gene end was trimmed by 3 bases and the J gene end by 8 bases; junction bases not matched to a gene: 7. Germline V CDR1 and CDR2: MNHEY, SMNVEV (reference sequence). The CDR3 loop spans 14 amino acids. The CDR3 bases are TGTGCCAGCAGTTTCCGGGACAGGGCGAGGGGCTACACCTTC. This encodes CASSFRDRARGYTF.

The rearrangement joins TRBV5-1 to TRBJ2-3, with 9 bases aligning to TRBD2. The CDR3 is 19 residues long. Germline lookup yields CDR1 SGHRS and CDR2 YFSETQ. Trimming at V came to 0 bases and at J to 0 bases, leaving 11 bases not matched to a gene. In nucleotides, the CDR3 is TGCGCCAGCAGCTTGGTTATCCTAGCGGGGACTACTAGCACAGATACGCAGTATTTT. Its protein is CASSLVILAGTTSTDTQYF.

DNA for the CDR3: TGTGCCAGCAGTCCGGACAGTGGCAATCAGCCCCAGCATTTT. This translates into CASSPDSGNQPQHF. The chain links TRBV6-5 to TRBJ1-5; possible D gene TRBD1, 6 bases. This CDR3 has 14 amino acids. Between the trimmed V and J ends, which lost 5 bases and 2 bases, there was a span of 10 bases. CDR1 MNHEY and CDR2 SVGAGI come from the germline V gene.

A few counts support this clone. The rearrangement joins TRBV6-5 to TRBJ1-4; D possibly corresponds to TRBD1 (6 bases). The CDR3 runs to 14 residues. The germline V gene encodes CDR1 MNHEY and CDR2 SVGAGI. With 1 base removed from V and 11 bases from J, the gap between germline ends came to 14 bases. The CDR3: CASSYFSGEQKLFF. CDR3 DNA: TGTGCCAGCAGTTACTTCTCAGGGGAACAGAAACTGTTTTTT.

V gene TRBV5-1 combines with J gene TRBJ2-5, with TRBD1 matching 8 bases. The germline V gene encodes CDR1 SGHRS and CDR2 YFSETQ. This CDR3 contains 15 residues. V dropped 4 bases and J dropped 7; count of bases not matched to a gene: 12. The CDR3 spells CASSADRVEVGTQYF. The CDR3 DNA is TGCGCCAGCAGCGCGGACAGGGTGGAAGTAGGGACCCAGTACTTC.

The chain has TRBV19 and TRBJ1-2; TRBD1 agrees at 7 bases. With V trimmed by 7 bases and J by 4 bases, 6 bases remained unmatched. Germline V gives CDR1 LNHDA, CDR2 SQIVND (reference sequence). The CDR3 runs 13 residues. The CDR3 loop is CASTQGQTYGYTF. CDR3 DNA sequence: TGTGCCAGTACCCAGGGACAGACCTATGGCTACACCTTC.

The chain employs TRBV19 and TRBJ2-2, with D possibly matching TRBD2 (5 bases). CDR1 is LNHDA, CDR2 SQIVND, per germline (reference sequence). V was trimmed by 11 bases and J by 6 bases, leaving 25 bases between them. The CDR3 is 16 amino acids. The CDR3 spells CAGRRQAAWIPGELFF. The CDR3, as DNA: TGTGCCGGGCGGAGGCAAGCGGCGTGGATCCCCGGGGAGCTGTTTTTT. Together with reference TRBV19 and TRBJ2-2, the CDR3 gives the full variable domain: DGGITQSPKYLFRKEGQNVTLSCEQNLNHDAMYWYRQDPGQGLRLIYYSQIVNDFQKGDIAEGYSVSREKKESFPLTVTSAQKNPTAFYLCAGRRQAAWIPGELFFGEGSRLTVL.

This sequence joins TRBV5-1 and TRBJ2-1; unclear D gene. This CDR3 spans 14 amino acids. V was pared by 3 bases and J by 6 bases, with 13 bases between. Germline V gene data show CDR1 as SGHRS and CDR2 as YFSETQ. The CDR3 nucleotides read TGCGCCAGCAGCTGGGCGATGGCCCGCAATGAGCAGTTCTTC. Translating it yields CASSWAMARNEQFF.

The rearrangement joins TRBV7-9 to TRBJ2-1; 11 nucleotides agree with TRBD1. CDR1 SEHNR and CDR2 FQNEAQ come from the germline V gene (reference sequence). This CDR3 has 16 residues. V shed 1 base and J 5 bases; nucleotides not matched to a gene: 4. CDR3 DNA: TGTGCCAGCAGCTTAGGGGACAGGGGGTACCACAATGAGCAGTTCTTC. It codes for CASSLGDRGYHNEQFF.

The chain joins TRBV10-3 to TRBJ2-5; 7 bases line up with TRBD2. The CDR3 contains 15 residues. Germline V CDR1 and CDR2: ENHRY, SYGVKD. The ends lost 0 bases at V and 2 bases at J; junction bases unmatched: 3. The CDR3 DNA sequence: TGTGCCATCAGTGAGTCGGCGGGAGAACAAGAGACCCAGTACTTC. Amino acid sequence: CAISESAGEQETQYF.

The genes are TRBV7-6 and TRBJ1-1; 8 nucleotides align to TRBD1. This CDR3 contains 13 residues. Per germline, CDR1 SGHVS and CDR2 FNYEAQ. V lost 6 bases to trimming and J lost 4 bases; unmatched junction nucleotides: 4. The CDR3 DNA follows: TGTGCCAGCAGGGGCACAGGGGGCACTGAAGCTTTCTTT. This codes for CASRGTGGTEAFF.

Only one count was recorded for this clone. The chain has TRBV3-1 (or the pseudogene TRBV3-2) and TRBJ2-5; 7 bases are shared with TRBD2. After removal of 1 base from V and 4 bases from J, the junction contained 12 bases not matched to a gene. This CDR3 is built from 17 residues. The germline CDR1 and CDR2 sequences are LGHDT and YNNKEL (reference sequence). In nucleotides, the CDR3 is TGTGCCAGCAGCCAAGGGGGGACTATCGCCGTCGGAGAGACCCAGTACTTC. Protein: CASSQGGTIAVGETQYF.

J is TRBJ1-1 and V is TRBV5-1; weak D call: TRBD1 (6 bases). The CDR3 is 12 amino acids. V lost 4 bases and J lost 7, with 11 bases in between. Germline V gene sequence: CDR1 SGHRS, CDR2 YFSETQ. The CDR3 region has the DNA TGCGCCAGCAGCACGGGACACCGTGAAGCTTTCTTT. Translated, it gives CASSTGHREAFF.

The V gene is TRBV9, the J gene TRBJ1-1; maybe TRBD1 (5 bases). The length of the CDR3 is 16 residues. The V end was cut by 0 bases, the J end by 1 base, with 13 bases between. Germline V gives CDR1 SGDLS, CDR2 YYNGEE. The CDR3 DNA is TGTGCCAGCAGCGTAGACAAGGGGAAGGGGAACACTGAAGCTTTCTTT. It yields the protein CASSVDKGKGNTEAFF.

The chain joins TRBV19 to TRBJ2-3; TRBD1 aligns across 8 bases. Germline CDR1 reads LNHDA; CDR2 reads SQIVND (reference sequence). The CDR3 contains 15 residues. V trimming: 5 bases; J trimming: 1 base; junction bases outside the gene matches: 5. The CDR3: CASSLGQGGTDTQYF. CDR3 coding DNA: TGTGCCAGTAGTCTAGGACAGGGCGGCACAGATACGCAGTATTTT.

With respect to this clone: The identical CDR3 is also encoded by other nucleotide sequences in the sample. The chain couples TRBV5-1 to TRBJ2-3; 10 nucleotides agree with TRBD2. The germline V gene has CDR1 SGHRS and CDR2 YFSETQ. Losses at the gene ends were 5 bases for V and 4 bases for J; bases not matched to a gene: 4. This CDR3 spans 14 amino acids. CDR3 DNA sequence: TGCGCCAGCAGTGCGGGGACTAGCGCAGATACGCAGTATTTT. Translation: CASSAGTSADTQYF. The full variable domain, its missing parts supplied by reference TRBV5-1 and TRBJ2-3, is KAGVTQTPRYLIKTRGQQVTLSCSPISGHRSVSWYQQTPGQGLQFLFEYFSETQRNKGNFPGRFSGRQFSNSRSEMNVSTLELGDSALYLCASSAGTSADTQYFGPGTRLTVL.